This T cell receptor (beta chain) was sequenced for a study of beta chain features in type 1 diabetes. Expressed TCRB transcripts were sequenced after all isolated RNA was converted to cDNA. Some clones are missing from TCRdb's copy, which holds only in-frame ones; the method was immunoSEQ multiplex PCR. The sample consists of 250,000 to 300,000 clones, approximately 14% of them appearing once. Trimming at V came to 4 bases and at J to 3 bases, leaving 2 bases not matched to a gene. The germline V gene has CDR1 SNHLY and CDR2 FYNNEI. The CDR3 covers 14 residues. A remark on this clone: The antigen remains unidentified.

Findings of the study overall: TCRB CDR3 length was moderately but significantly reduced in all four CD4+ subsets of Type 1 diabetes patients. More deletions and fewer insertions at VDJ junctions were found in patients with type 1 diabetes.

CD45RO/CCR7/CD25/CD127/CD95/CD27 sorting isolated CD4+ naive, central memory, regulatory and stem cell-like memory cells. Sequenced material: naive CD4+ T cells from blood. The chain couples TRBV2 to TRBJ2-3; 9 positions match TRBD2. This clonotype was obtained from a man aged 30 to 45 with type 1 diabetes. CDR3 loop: CASSGLAGTDTQYF. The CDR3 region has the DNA TGTGCCAGCAGTGGCCTAGCGGGGACAGATACGCAGTATTTT.